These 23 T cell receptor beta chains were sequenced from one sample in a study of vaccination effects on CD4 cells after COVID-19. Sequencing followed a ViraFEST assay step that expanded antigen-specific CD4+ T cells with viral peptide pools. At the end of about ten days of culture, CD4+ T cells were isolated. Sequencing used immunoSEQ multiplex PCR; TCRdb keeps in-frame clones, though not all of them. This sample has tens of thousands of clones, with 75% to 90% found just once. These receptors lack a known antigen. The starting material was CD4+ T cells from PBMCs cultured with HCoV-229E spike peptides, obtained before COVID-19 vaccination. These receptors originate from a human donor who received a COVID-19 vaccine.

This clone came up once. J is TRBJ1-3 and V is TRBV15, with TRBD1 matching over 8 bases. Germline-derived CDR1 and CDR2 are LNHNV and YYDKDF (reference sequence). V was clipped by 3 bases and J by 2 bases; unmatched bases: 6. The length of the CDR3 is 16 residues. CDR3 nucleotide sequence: TGTGCCACCAGCAGGTTACAGGGGGGCACTGGAAACACCATATATTTT. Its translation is CATSRLQGGTGNTIYF.

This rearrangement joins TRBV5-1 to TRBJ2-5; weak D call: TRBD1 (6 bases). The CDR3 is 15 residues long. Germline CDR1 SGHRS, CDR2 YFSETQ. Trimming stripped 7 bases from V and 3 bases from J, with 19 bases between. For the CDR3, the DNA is TGCGCCAGCTTAAAGACAGGTGAAGGCGAAGAGACCCAGTACTTC. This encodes CASLKTGEGEETQYF.

CDR3 sequence reads: CASSLNRGQEDTQYF. CDR3 nucleotides: TGTGCCAGCAGCCTTAACAGGGGGCAGGAAGATACGCAGTATTTT. The chain links TRBV7-3 to TRBJ2-3, with 9 bases identical to TRBD1. V gave up 5 bases and J gave up 5 bases; unmatched junction bases: 8. The germline V gene has CDR1 SGHTA and CDR2 FQGTGA. The CDR3 has 15 amino acids.

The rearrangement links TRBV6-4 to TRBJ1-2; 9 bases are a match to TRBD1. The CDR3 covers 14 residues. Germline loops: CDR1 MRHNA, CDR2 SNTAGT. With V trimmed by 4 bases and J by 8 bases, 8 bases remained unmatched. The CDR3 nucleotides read TGTGCCAGCAGTGGCACCGGGACAGGGTCCGGCTACACCTTC. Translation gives CASSGTGTGSGYTF.

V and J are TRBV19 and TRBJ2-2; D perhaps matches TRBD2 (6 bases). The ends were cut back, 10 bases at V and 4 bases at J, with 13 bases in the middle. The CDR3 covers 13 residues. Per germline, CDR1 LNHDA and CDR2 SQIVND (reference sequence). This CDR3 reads CATRGRPTGELFF. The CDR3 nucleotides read TGTGCCACCCGGGGGAGACCCACCGGGGAGCTGTTTTTT.

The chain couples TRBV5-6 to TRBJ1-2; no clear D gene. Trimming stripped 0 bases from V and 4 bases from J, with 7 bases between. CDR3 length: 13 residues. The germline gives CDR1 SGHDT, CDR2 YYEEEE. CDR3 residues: CASSLEELYGYTF. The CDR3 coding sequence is TGTGCCAGCAGCTTGGAGGAGCTCTATGGCTACACCTTC.

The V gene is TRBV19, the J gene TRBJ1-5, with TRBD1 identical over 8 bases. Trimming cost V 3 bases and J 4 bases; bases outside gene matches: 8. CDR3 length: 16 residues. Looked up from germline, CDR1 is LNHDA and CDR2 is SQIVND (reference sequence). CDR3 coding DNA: TGTGCCAGTAGTATCTTCACAGGGGGAGTAAATCAGCCCCAGCATTTT. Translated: CASSIFTGGVNQPQHF. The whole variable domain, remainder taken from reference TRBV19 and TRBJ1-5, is DGGITQSPKYLFRKEGQNVTLSCEQNLNHDAMYWYRQDPGQGLRLIYYSQIVNDFQKGDIAEGYSVSREKKESFPLTVTSAQKNPTAFYLCASSIFTGGVNQPQHFGDGTRLSIL.

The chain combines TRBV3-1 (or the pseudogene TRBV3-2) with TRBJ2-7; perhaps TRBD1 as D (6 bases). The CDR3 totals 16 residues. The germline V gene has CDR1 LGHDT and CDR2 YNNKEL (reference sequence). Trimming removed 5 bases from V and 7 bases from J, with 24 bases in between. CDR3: CASSSTDRDTIVEQYV. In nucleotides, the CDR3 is TGTGCCAGCAGCTCCACTGACCGGGACACCATAGTTGAGCAGTACGTC.

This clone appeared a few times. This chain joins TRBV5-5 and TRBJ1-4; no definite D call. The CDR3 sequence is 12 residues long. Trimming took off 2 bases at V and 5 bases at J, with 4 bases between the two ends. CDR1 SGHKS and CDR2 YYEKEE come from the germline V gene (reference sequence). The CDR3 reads CASSFLNEKLFF. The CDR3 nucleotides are TGTGCCAGCAGCTTTTTAAATGAAAAACTGTTTTTT.

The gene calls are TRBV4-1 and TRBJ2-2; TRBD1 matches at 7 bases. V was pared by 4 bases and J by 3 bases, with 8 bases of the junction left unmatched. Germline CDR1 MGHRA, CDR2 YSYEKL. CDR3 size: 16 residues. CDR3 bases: TGCGCCAGCAGCCCCGGGACAGAAGAGGACACCGGGGAGCTGTTTTTT. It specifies CASSPGTEEDTGELFF.

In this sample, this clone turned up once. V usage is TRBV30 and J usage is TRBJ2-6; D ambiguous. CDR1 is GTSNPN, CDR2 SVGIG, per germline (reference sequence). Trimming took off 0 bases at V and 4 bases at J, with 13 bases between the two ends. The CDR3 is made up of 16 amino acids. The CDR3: CAWSVSHVSGANVLTF. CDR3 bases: TGTGCCTGGAGTGTAAGCCACGTGTCCGGGGCCAACGTCCTGACTTTC.

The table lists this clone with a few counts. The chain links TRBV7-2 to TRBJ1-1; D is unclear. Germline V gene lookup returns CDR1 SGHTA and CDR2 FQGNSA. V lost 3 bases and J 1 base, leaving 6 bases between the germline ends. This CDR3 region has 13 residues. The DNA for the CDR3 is TGTGCCAGCAGCTTTAGCAGGAACACTGAAGCTTTCTTT. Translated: CASSFSRNTEAFF. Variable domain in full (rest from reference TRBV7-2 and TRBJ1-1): GAGVSQSPSNKVTEKGKDVELRCDPISGHTALYWYRQSLGQGLEFLIYFQGNSAPDKSGLPSDRFSAERTGGSVSTLTIQRTQQEDSAVYLCASSFSRNTEAFFGQGTRLTVV.

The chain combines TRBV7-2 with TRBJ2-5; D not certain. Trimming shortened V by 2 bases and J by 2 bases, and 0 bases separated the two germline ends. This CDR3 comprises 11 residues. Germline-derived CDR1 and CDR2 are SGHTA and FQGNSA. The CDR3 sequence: CASSLQETQYF. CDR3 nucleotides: TGTGCCAGCAGCTTACAAGAGACCCAGTACTTC.

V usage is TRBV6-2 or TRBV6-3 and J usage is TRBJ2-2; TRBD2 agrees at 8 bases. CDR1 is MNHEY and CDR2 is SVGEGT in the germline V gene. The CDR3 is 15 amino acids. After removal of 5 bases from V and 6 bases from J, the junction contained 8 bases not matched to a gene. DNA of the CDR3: TGTGCCAGCAGTGGTGCTAGCGGGCGGGCCGGGGAGCTGTTTTTT. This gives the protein CASSGASGRAGELFF.

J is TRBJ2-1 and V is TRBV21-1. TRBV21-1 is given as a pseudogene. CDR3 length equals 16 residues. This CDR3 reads CASSNYRDRGFNEQFF. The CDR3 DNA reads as TGTGCCAGCAGCAATTACCGGGACCGAGGGTTCAATGAGCAGTTCTTC.

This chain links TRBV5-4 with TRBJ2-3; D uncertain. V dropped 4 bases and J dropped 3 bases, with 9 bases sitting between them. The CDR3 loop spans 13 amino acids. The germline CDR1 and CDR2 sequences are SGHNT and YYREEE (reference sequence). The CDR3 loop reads CASSGMRTDTQYF. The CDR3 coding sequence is TGTGCCAGCAGCGGAATGCGGACAGATACGCAGTATTTT.

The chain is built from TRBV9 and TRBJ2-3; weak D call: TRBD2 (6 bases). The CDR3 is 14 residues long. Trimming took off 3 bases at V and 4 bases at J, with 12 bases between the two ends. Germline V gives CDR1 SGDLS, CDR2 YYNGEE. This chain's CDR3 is CASSARLGADTQYF. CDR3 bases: TGTGCCAGCAGCGCGAGACTAGGCGCAGATACGCAGTATTTT.

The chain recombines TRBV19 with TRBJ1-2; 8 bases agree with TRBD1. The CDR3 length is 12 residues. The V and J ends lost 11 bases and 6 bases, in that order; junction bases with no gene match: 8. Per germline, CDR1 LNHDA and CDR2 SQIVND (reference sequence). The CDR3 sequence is CAARQGINGYTF. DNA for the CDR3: TGTGCCGCAAGACAGGGGATCAATGGCTACACCTTC. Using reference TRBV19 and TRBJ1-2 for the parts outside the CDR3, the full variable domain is DGGITQSPKYLFRKEGQNVTLSCEQNLNHDAMYWYRQDPGQGLRLIYYSQIVNDFQKGDIAEGYSVSREKKESFPLTVTSAQKNPTAFYLCAARQGINGYTFGSGTRLTVV.

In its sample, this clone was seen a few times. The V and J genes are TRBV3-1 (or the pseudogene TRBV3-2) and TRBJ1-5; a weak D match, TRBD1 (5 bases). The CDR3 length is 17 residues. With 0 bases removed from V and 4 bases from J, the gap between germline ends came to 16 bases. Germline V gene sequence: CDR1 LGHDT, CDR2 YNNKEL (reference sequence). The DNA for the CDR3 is TGTGCCAGCAGCCAAGATTTCGGGGCCTTAGGAAATCAGCCCCAGCATTTT. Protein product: CASSQDFGALGNQPQHF.

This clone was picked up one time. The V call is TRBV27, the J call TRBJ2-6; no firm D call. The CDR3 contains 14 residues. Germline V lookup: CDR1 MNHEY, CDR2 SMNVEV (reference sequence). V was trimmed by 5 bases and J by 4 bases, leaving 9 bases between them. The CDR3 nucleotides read TGTGCCAGCAGTCCCTTGGGCGGGGCCAACGTCCTGACTTTC. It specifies CASSPLGGANVLTF.

DNA for the CDR3: TGTGCCAGCAGACCTCCGGGACAGAGACAAAACAATGAGCAGTTCTTC. As protein: CASRPPGQRQNNEQFF. This chain links TRBV6-2 or TRBV6-3 with TRBJ2-1; 7 nucleotides match TRBD1. V shed 6 bases and J 5 bases; nucleotides not matched to a gene: 13. There are 16 residues in the CDR3. CDR1 is MNHEY and CDR2 is SVGEGT in the germline V gene.

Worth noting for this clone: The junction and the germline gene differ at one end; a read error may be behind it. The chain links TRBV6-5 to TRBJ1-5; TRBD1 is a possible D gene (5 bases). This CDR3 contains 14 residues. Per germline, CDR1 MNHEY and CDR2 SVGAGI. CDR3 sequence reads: CASSYDRGKQPQHF. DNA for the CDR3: TGTGCCAGCAGTTATGACAGAGGCAAACAGCCCCAGCATTTT.

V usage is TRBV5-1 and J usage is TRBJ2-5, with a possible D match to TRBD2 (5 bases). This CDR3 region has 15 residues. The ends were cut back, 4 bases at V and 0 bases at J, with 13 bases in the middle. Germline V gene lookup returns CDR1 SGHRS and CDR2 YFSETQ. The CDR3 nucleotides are TGCGCCAGCAGCGCACAGCCGGGGTACCAAGAGACCCAGTACTTC. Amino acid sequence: CASSAQPGYQETQYF.